This is a list of T cell receptor beta chains from one sample in a study of T cell changes during pregnancy in multiple sclerosis. TCRdb's table, derived via immunoSEQ multiplex PCR, lists solely in-frame clones and lacks some. The sample holds roughly 76,000 clones, approximately 90% seen once. The starting material was CD4+ T cells from peripheral blood mononuclear cells, obtained in the second trimester of pregnancy. The receptor source for this set is a female donor with multiple sclerosis, enrolled in a pregnancy study. Both conserved end residues are part of each CDR3. D genes are given only for firm matches. Clone size is stated in some rows and not others, as once, few, many or a class when expanded.

TRBJ1-5	NA	NA	TRBV19	TGTGCCAGTAGTAGGGGGGTACCGTATAGCAATCAGCCCCAGCATTTT	CASSRGVPYSNQPQHF
TRBJ1-2	TRBD1	NA	TRBV29-1	TGCAGCGGATCGGACAGGGGATTTGGCTACACCTTC	CSGSDRGFGYTF
TRBJ2-7	TRBD1	NA	TRBV28	TGTGCCAGTCGTTGGACAGGGAGAGACGAGCAGTACTTC	CASRWTGRDEQYF
TRBJ2-7	TRBD1	NA	TRBV9	TGTGCCAGCAGCTCAACGGACAGGGGCTTGGGGGAGCAGTACTTC	CASSSTDRGLGEQYF
TRBJ2-7	NA	NA	TRBV7-2	TGTGCCAGCAGCGCCCAAGGAGGGTACGAGCAGTACTTC	CASSAQGGYEQYF
TRBJ1-1	NA	NA	TRBV19	TGTGCCAGTACCCCCGGCGGCAACGTGAACACTGAAGCTTTCTTT	CASTPGGNVNTEAFF
TRBJ1-1	TRBD1	NA	TRBV29-1	TGCAGCGTTGAGAAACAGGGGGTTTTTTTCGAGTTTAATGAAGCTTTCTTT	CSVEKQGVFFEFNEAFF
TRBJ2-1	TRBD2	NA	TRBV28	TGTGCCAGCAGGGGCGGGAGGGCCAACGATGAGCAGTTCTTC	CASRGGRANDEQFF
TRBJ1-4	TRBD1	NA	TRBV6-5	TGTGCCAGCAGTGAGGGACAGGGGAATGAAAAACTGTTTTTT	CASSEGQGNEKLFF
TRBJ2-2	TRBD1	NA	TRBV5-1	TGCGCCAGCCATAAAACAGGGGGCAACACCGGGGAGCTGTTTTTT	CASHKTGGNTGELFF
TRBJ2-7	TRBD2	once	TRBV18	TGTGCCAGCTCACTCATACAAAGCGGGAGAGTCGCATCCTACGAGCAGTACTTC	CASSLIQSGRVASYEQYF
TRBJ2-7	NA	NA	TRBV5-4	TGTGCCAGCAGCCCCCGGGGTTCCTACGAGCAGTACTTC	CASSPRGSYEQYF
TRBJ2-1	TRBD2	NA	TRBV5-1	TGCGCCAGCAGCATACGATCCGGGACTAGCGGGAACAATGAGCAGTTCTTC	CASSIRSGTSGNNEQFF
TRBJ1-1	NA	few	TRBV18	TGTGCCAGCTCACCATTTCAGACGGACTCTGAAGCTTTCTTT	CASSPFQTDSEAFF
TRBJ1-2	TRBD1	once	TRBV10-1	TGCGCCAGCAGTCATAACCCGCGGGACAGTGGCGGGGTTGGCTACACCTTC	CASSHNPRDSGGVGYTF
TRBJ2-7	TRBD1	NA	TRBV29-1	TGCAGCGTGACAGGGACCTACGAGCAGTACTTC	CSVTGTYEQYF
TRBJ2-3	NA	NA	TRBV11-2	TGTGCCAGCAGCTACCGTCTCGGTACAGATACGCAGTATTTT	CASSYRLGTDTQYF
TRBJ2-5	NA	NA	TRBV21-1	TGTGCCAGCCCCTCAGAAACCCAGTACTTC	CASPSETQYF
TRBJ1-5	NA	NA	TRBV16	TGTGCCAGCAGCCAAATTGGACACAAGAGCAATCAGCCCCAGCATTTT	CASSQIGHKSNQPQHF
TRBJ2-7	TRBD1	NA	TRBV11-3	TGTGCCAGCAGCCCCCTAGGGACAGGGATGAACGAGCAGTACTTC	CASSPLGTGMNEQYF
TRBJ1-2	TRBD1	NA	TRBV7-8	TGTGCCAGCAGCTTAAGCAGGGGGCAAGGCGGCTACACCTTC	CASSLSRGQGGYTF
TRBJ2-3	TRBD2	NA	TRBV7-9	TGTGCCAGCAGCTTAGTTGCGGGGGGCAGTACAGATACGCAGTATTTT	CASSLVAGGSTDTQYF
TRBJ1-2	TRBD1	NA	TRBV10-3	TGTGCCATCCGACAGGGAGGATCTAACTATGGCTACACCTTC	CAIRQGGSNYGYTF
TRBJ2-2	TRBD1	NA	TRBV13	TGTGCCAGCAGCGCGATCGGACAGGGAAAGAACACCGGGGAGCTGTTTTTT	CASSAIGQGKNTGELFF
TRBJ2-2	TRBD1	NA	TRBV6-6	TGTGCCAGCAGCGGGGGGACAGGGGGAAACGGGGAGCTGTTTTTT	CASSGGTGGNGELFF
TRBJ2-2	NA	NA	TRBV12-5	TGTGCTAGTGGTCCCCCGGGACTCGACTACACCGGGGAGCTGTTTTTT	CASGPPGLDYTGELFF
TRBJ2-2	TRBD1	once	TRBV9	TGTGCCAGCGAGACAGGGACAGGGAACACCGGGGAGCTGTTTTTT	CASETGTGNTGELFF
TRBJ2-7	TRBD2	NA	TRBV4-1	TGCGCCAGCAGCCAAGGAAGGGTAGCGGGAGCCTACGAGCAGTACTTC	CASSQGRVAGAYEQYF
TRBJ2-4	NA	NA	TRBV5-1	TGCGCCAGCAGCTTGGGGCCAGGGGGCGGGGGAAGAAACATTCAGTACTTC	CASSLGPGGGGRNIQYF
TRBJ1-2	TRBD1	once	TRBV13	TGTGCCAGCCGACGACAGGGAGGAAACTATGGCTACACCTTC	CASRRQGGNYGYTF
TRBJ2-1	TRBD2	NA	TRBV16	TGTGCCAGCAGCCGCTGGGGGACTAGCGGGAGTTATGAGCAGTTCTTC	CASSRWGTSGSYEQFF
TRBJ1-6	TRBD1	NA	TRBV19	TGTGCCAGTAGTGTCGACAGGGTTGATTGGTCACCCCTCCACTTT	CASSVDRVDWSPLHF
TRBJ2-7	NA	NA	TRBV28	TGTGCCAGCAGAGGGACTCGAGCCTACGAGCAGTACTTC	CASRGTRAYEQYF
TRBJ1-1	TRBD1	NA	TRBV29-1	TGCAGCGTTGTGACCGGGACAGGGGTTGGGAACACTGAAGCTTTCTTT	CSVVTGTGVGNTEAFF
TRBJ1-2	TRBD1	NA	TRBV6-1	TGTGCCAGCAGTATTAGTGGACAGGACTATGGCTACACCTTC	CASSISGQDYGYTF
TRBJ2-1	TRBD2	NA	TRBV12-5	TGTGCTAGTGGTTTGAGGGTAGCGGGAGACGACTATGAGCAGTTCTTC	CASGLRVAGDDYEQFF
TRBJ1-3	NA	NA	TRBV28	TGTGCCAGCAGCCTGCCGGGGGGGCGTGGAAACACCATATATTTT	CASSLPGGRGNTIYF
TRBJ1-1	TRBD1	NA	TRBV28	TGTGCCAGCAGTTTCCCCCGTGGACAGGTCAACACTGAAGCTTTCTTT	CASSFPRGQVNTEAFF
TRBJ1-3	NA	NA	TRBV18	TGTGCCAGCTCACCTCTCTGGGGAGGCGTGGAGCTCTTTGGAAACACCATATATTTT	CASSPLWGGVELFGNTIYF
TRBJ1-6	NA	NA	TRBV5-1	TGCGCCAGCAGCGCCGGAGGGGCAGCGAATAATTCACCCCTCCACTTT	CASSAGGAANNSPLHF
TRBJ2-4	NA	NA	TRBV7-8	TGTGCCAGCAGCTTGTCCAGGGTTGTAGCCAAAAACATTCAGTACTTC	CASSLSRVVAKNIQYF
TRBJ2-5	TRBD2	NA	TRBV7-3	TGTGCCAGCAGCCCCACTAGCGCCCCAACCAAGGAGACCCAGTACTTC	CASSPTSAPTKETQYF
TRBJ1-2	TRBD1	NA	TRBV7-2	TGTGCCAGCAGCCCAGGACAGGGGGAATATGGCTACACCTTC	CASSPGQGEYGYTF
TRBJ1-2	NA	once	TRBV28	TGTGCCAGCACCATGGCAGGGGTCTATGGCTACACCTTC	CASTMAGVYGYTF
TRBJ1-6	NA	NA	TRBV5-1	TGCGCCAGCAGCACTACGACCGATTCACCCCTCCACTTT	CASSTTTDSPLHF
TRBJ2-7	TRBD2	NA	TRBV7-2	TGTGCCAGCAGCTTAGGGTTAGCGGGGTCCTCCTACGAGCAGTACTTC	CASSLGLAGSSYEQYF
TRBJ2-3	NA	NA	TRBV28	TGTGCCAGCAAGCTCGGACTACACACAGATACGCAGTATTTT	CASKLGLHTDTQYF
TRBJ1-2	TRBD1	NA	TRBV7-2	TGTGCCAGCAGCTTAAAGGGACAGGGTCGGGGCTACACCTTC	CASSLKGQGRGYTF
TRBJ1-5	TRBD1	NA	TRBV28	TGTGCCAGCAGTTGGACAGGGGGGATTAGCAATCAGCCCCAGCATTTT	CASSWTGGISNQPQHF
TRBJ1-2	NA	NA	TRBV6-1	TGTGCCAGCTCTGGACAGCTAAACTATGGCTACACCTTC	CASSGQLNYGYTF
TRBJ1-1	TRBD1	NA	TRBV7-9	TGTGCCAGCAGCTCGGACAGGACATTGAACACTGAAGCTTTCTTT	CASSSDRTLNTEAFF
TRBJ1-6	TRBD1	NA	TRBV19	TGTGCCAGTACCCGTCGCCCAGGGGGCGAAGCAACTAGCCGGTCTTCGGCCCTCCACTTT	CASTRRPGGEATSRSSALHF
TRBJ2-1	NA	NA	TRBV18	TGTGCCAGCTCACCCTCTTTGCGGGCGTACAATGAGCAGTTCTTC	CASSPSLRAYNEQFF
TRBJ1-3	NA	NA	TRBV7-9	TGTGCCAGCAGACCCCCAATTTCGACAGGCCCACGGGTCACCATATATTTT	CASRPPISTGPRVTIYF